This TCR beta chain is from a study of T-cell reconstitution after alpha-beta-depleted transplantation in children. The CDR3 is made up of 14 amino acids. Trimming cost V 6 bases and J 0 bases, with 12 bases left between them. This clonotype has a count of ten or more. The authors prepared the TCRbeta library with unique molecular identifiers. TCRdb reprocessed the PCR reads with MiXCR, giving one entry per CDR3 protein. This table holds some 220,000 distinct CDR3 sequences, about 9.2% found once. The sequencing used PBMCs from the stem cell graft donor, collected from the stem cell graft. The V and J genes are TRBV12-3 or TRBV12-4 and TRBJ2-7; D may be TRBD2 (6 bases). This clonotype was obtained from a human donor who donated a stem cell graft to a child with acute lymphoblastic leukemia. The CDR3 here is CASRGGVSSYEQYF. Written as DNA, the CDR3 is TGTGCCAGCAGGGGCGGGGTGAGCTCCTACGAGCAGTACTTC.